The rows below give T cell receptor beta chains drawn from one sample of a study of cytomegalovirus exposure and HLA in healthy donors. TCRdb's copy holds only in-frame clones and misses some; the assay was immunoSEQ multiplex PCR. Of hundreds of thousands of clones detected, 76% appear once; the ten largest clones hold 0.63%. The specimen was PBMCs. These receptors were obtained from a man between 18 and 35 years old in good health and CMV-seronegative. CDR3s include the opening cysteine and the closing phenylalanine or tryptophan. Each record gives: J gene, D gene, V gene, clone size, CDR3 DNA, CDR3 protein. The D gene is left open where the match is weak. Only some rows state a clone size, as once, few, many or a class for expanded clones.

TRBJ1-1,.,TRBV7-6,few,TGTGCCAGCAGCTTAGACTTCGGCACTGAAGCTTTCTTT,CASSLDFGTEAFF
TRBJ2-3,.,TRBV7-6,.,TGTGCCAGCAGCTTAGTCGACTCCACAGATACGCAGTATTTT,CASSLVDSTDTQYF
TRBJ2-1,.,TRBV27,once,TGTGCCCCCGGATCCGGGGGCAATGAGCAGTTCTTC,CAPGSGGNEQFF
TRBJ2-7,TRBD2,TRBV29-1,.,TGCAGCGTTGCTAGCGGGATCCCAGTAGAGCAGTACTTC,CSVASGIPVEQYF
TRBJ1-2,TRBD1,TRBV6-1,.,TGTGCCAGCAGTGGAACAGGGGCCGGTCGGTATGGCTACACCTTC,CASSGTGAGRYGYTF
TRBJ2-7,TRBD1,TRBV10-3,.,TGTGCCATGGGACAGACCTCCTACGAGCAGTACTTC,CAMGQTSYEQYF
TRBJ1-3,.,TRBV6-5,.,TGTGCCAGCAGACAGGGTCTGGCGGGAAACACCATATATTTT,CASRQGLAGNTIYF
TRBJ1-1,TRBD1,TRBV7-8,.,TGTGCCAGCAGCTTAGTTGAGGGACAGGGAAACACTGAAGCTTTCTTT,CASSLVEGQGNTEAFF
TRBJ1-2,.,TRBV5-1,once,TGCGCCAGCAGCGGGCACAGGTCTGATGGCTACACCTTC,CASSGHRSDGYTF
TRBJ2-7,TRBD1,TRBV4-1,.,TGCGCCAGCAGCAAGACAGGGGTCGACGAGCAGTACTTC,CASSKTGVDEQYF
TRBJ2-7,TRBD2,TRBV5-1,.,TGCGCCAGCAGCTTGGAGGCTAGCGGTGCCTACGAGCAGTACTTC,CASSLEASGAYEQYF
TRBJ2-2,.,TRBV7-9,.,TGTTCCAGCATCAAAATAGATTCAGGGTGGACCGGGGAGCTGTTTTTT,CSSIKIDSGWTGELFF
TRBJ1-5,.,TRBV2,.,TGTGCCAGCAGTGAACAGTTGAGCAATCAGCCCCAGCATTTT,CASSEQLSNQPQHF
TRBJ1-5,.,TRBV5-6,.,TGTGCCAGCAGCTTAATGGTTAATAGCGATCAGCCCCAGCATTTT,CASSLMVNSDQPQHF
TRBJ1-1,TRBD1,TRBV7-9,.,TGTGCCAGCAGCAGACAGGGCATGAACACTGAAGCTTTCTTT,CASSRQGMNTEAFF
TRBJ2-3,.,TRBV7-8,once,TGTGCCAGCCGGCCGGGGGCTTGGGACAGAGAAACAGATACGCAGTATTTT,CASRPGAWDRETDTQYF
TRBJ2-7,.,TRBV10-3,.,TGTGCCATCAGTGAACGAGACATACAGGGCGAGCAGTACTTC,CAISERDIQGEQYF
TRBJ1-5,.,TRBV6-5,once,TGTGCCAGCAGTTACTCGCCCGGGGTTGGTCAGCCCCAGCATTTT,CASSYSPGVGQPQHF
TRBJ1-1,.,TRBV28,.,TGTGCCAGCAGTCGGAGGGCCCTTGAAGCTTTCTTT,CASSRRALEAFF
TRBJ2-3,.,TRBV7-8,few,TGTGCCAGCAGCTCTGTTCGGGACTGGGGCACAGATACGCAGTATTTT,CASSSVRDWGTDTQYF
TRBJ2-1,TRBD2,TRBV7-6,few,TGTGCCAGCACCCGGAGGGCTAGCGGGGATGACAATGAGCAGTTCTTC,CASTRRASGDDNEQFF
TRBJ2-7,.,TRBV30,.,TGTGCCTGGAGTGTCGGGATCGGGGGCGAGCAGTACTTC,CAWSVGIGGEQYF
TRBJ2-6,.,TRBV5-6,.,TGTGCCAGCAGCTTGAGCGGGTCGGGGTTGACTGGGGCCAACGTCCTGACTTTC,CASSLSGSGLTGANVLTF
TRBJ2-7,TRBD2,TRBV2,once,TGTGCCAGCAATATAGCGGGAGCGAGAAACGAGCAGTACTTC,CASNIAGARNEQYF
TRBJ2-2,.,TRBV5-1,.,TGCGCCAGCAGCTTCAGGGACAACGGGGAGCTGTTTTTT,CASSFRDNGELFF
TRBJ2-7,.,TRBV30,.,TGTGCCTGGGGCGCAGCGAGCGAGCAGTACTTC,CAWGAASEQYF
TRBJ2-1,TRBD1,TRBV5-6,.,TGTGCCAGCAGCCTGGGACAGGGTATCTACAATGAGCAGTTCTTC,CASSLGQGIYNEQFF
TRBJ2-3,.,TRBV27,.,TGTGCCAGCAGTTTATTACTTGTGGGCACAGATACGCAGTATTTT,CASSLLLVGTDTQYF
TRBJ2-3,TRBD2,TRBV7-3,.,TGTGCCAGCAGTTCTAGCGGGATCACAGATACGCAGTATTTT,CASSSSGITDTQYF
TRBJ2-3,.,TRBV2,.,TGTGCCAGCAGTGAAGCTACCAAGCGGGATACGCAGTATTTT,CASSEATKRDTQYF